The rows below give T cell receptor beta chains drawn from one sample of a study of T cells of healthy individuals. MiXCR was run by TCRdb on the 5' RACE reads, yielding one entry per CDR3 protein. Among tens of thousands of distinct CDR3 sequences, around 15% were seen once, and the ten largest hold less than 6%. These receptors were taken from a human donor in good health. The CDR3 runs from the conserved cysteine through the conserved F or W. A D gene is named only where the DNA matches it firmly. The size entry is marked missing in some rows and otherwise reads once, few, many or a size class.

J gene | clone size | D gene | V gene | CDR3 DNA | CDR3 protein
TRBJ2-3 | many | - | TRBV6-2/TRBV6-3 | TGTGCCAGTGTTCGATTCTACACAGATACGCAGTATTTT | CASVRFYTDTQYF
TRBJ2-5 | - | - | TRBV5-1 | TGCGCCAGCAGCTTGGCCTCTGGCGGACTTAGTTCGGTCCAGTACTTC | CASSLASGGLSSVQYF
TRBJ2-3 | - | - | TRBV5-1 | TGCGCCAGCATTCTCGGGGACTTTTCAACAGATACGCAGTATTTT | CASILGDFSTDTQYF
TRBJ2-3 | many | - | TRBV5-1 | TGCGCCAGCAGCTTGGACATCGGTCGCGGGGATACGCAGTATTTT | CASSLDIGRGDTQYF
TRBJ2-7 | - | TRBD1 | TRBV7-9 | TGTGCCAGCAGTTCCGGGACAGGGAATGAGCAGTACTTC | CASSSGTGNEQYF
TRBJ2-3 | once | - | TRBV2 | TGTGCCAGCGGTGGGGCAGCAAGCAGCACAGATACGCAGTATTTT | CASGGAASSTDTQYF
TRBJ2-3 | many | TRBD2 | TRBV5-1 | TGCGCCAGCAGCATAAGACTAGCTAGCACAGATACGCAGTATTTT | CASSIRLASTDTQYF
TRBJ2-1 | - | TRBD2 | TRBV20-1 | TGCAGTGCTAGAGATCGTAGACTAGCGGGGGCTGAAAGCAGGTACAATGAGCAGTTCTTC | CSARDRRLAGAESRYNEQFF
TRBJ2-5 | - | - | TRBV3-1 | TGTGCCAGCAGCAAAGTTAGGTTACAAGAGACCCAGTACTTC | CASSKVRLQETQYF
TRBJ2-7 | - | - | TRBV28 | TGTGCCAGCAGACAGGGCAGGTACGAGCAGTACTTC | CASRQGRYEQYF
TRBJ1-4 | few | TRBD1 | TRBV9 | TGTGCCAGCAGCGCAGGGAGGACAGGGAATGAAAAACTGTTTTTT | CASSAGRTGNEKLFF
TRBJ1-5 | many | - | TRBV2 | TGTGCCAGCAGTGCAGGGGCTCATGGCAATCAGCCCCAGCATTTT | CASSAGAHGNQPQHF
TRBJ2-2 | - | - | TRBV2 | TGTGCCAGCATTTTGTCCGCGAACACCGGGGAGCTGTTTTTT | CASILSANTGELFF
TRBJ2-7 | - | TRBD1 | TRBV7-9 | TGTGCCAGCAGTTCCTGGGACAGGCCCTACGAGCAGTACTTC | CASSSWDRPYEQYF
TRBJ2-1 | - | TRBD2 | TRBV12-3/TRBV12-4 | TGTGCCATCGCGGGGGGGCCGTATGAGCAGTTCTTC | CAIAGGPYEQFF
TRBJ2-1 | few | TRBD1 | TRBV5-1 | TGCGCCAGCAGCTTTGGGACAGGGAGGAATGAGCAGTTCTTC | CASSFGTGRNEQFF
TRBJ1-2 | many | TRBD1 | TRBV11-2 | TGTGCCAGCAGCTTAGAAATGAACAGGGGGACCGGCTACACCTTC | CASSLEMNRGTGYTF
TRBJ2-2 | many | - | TRBV11-2 | TGTGCCAGCAGCTTCCAAGCGAACACCGGGGAGCTGTTTTTT | CASSFQANTGELFF
TRBJ1-3 | many | - | TRBV4-2 | TGTGCCAGCAGCCAAGATAAGGGTACAGGGTCTAGAAACACCATATATTTT | CASSQDKGTGSRNTIYF
TRBJ2-5 | few | - | TRBV28 | TGTGCCAGCGGATCCCTGGTCGGGGGTAAAGAGACCCAGTACTTC | CASGSLVGGKETQYF
TRBJ2-7 | once | - | TRBV5-1 | TGCGCCAGCAGCCCCGGACTTTCCTACGAGCAGTACTTC | CASSPGLSYEQYF
TRBJ2-7 | few | TRBD2 | TRBV28 | TGTGCCAGCAGTTCGGGGGGGGGATTGATCGACGAGCAGTACTTC | CASSSGGGLIDEQYF
TRBJ1-5 | - | - | TRBV15 | TGTGCCACCAGCAGAACCTCTCCGGGACACCTCCTTCAGCCCCAGCATTTT | CATSRTSPGHLLQPQHF
TRBJ2-5 | many | TRBD2 | TRBV20-1 | TGCAGTGCTAGTGGTAGCGGGGGAGGTGGAGAGACCCAGTACTTC | CSASGSGGGGETQYF
TRBJ2-1 | - | TRBD2 | TRBV6-2/TRBV6-3 | TGTGCCAGCACCCGGGAGGACTCCTACAATGAGCAGTTCTTC | CASTREDSYNEQFF
TRBJ2-7 | - | - | TRBV6-5 | TGTGCCACTCAGAGGGGTCACGAGCAGTACTTC | CATQRGHEQYF
TRBJ2-5 | - | - | TRBV7-9 | TGTGCCAGCAGCTTAGGAAGGGTTCGACGAGAGACCCAGTACTTC | CASSLGRVRRETQYF
TRBJ1-1 | many | - | TRBV5-6 | TGTGCCAGCAGCTTGGCGGTCGCTACTGAAGCTTTCTTT | CASSLAVATEAFF
TRBJ1-6 | - | - | TRBV7-2 | TGTGCCAGCAGCTCTCGGAAGGCCGCGGATTCACCCCTCCACTTT | CASSSRKAADSPLHF